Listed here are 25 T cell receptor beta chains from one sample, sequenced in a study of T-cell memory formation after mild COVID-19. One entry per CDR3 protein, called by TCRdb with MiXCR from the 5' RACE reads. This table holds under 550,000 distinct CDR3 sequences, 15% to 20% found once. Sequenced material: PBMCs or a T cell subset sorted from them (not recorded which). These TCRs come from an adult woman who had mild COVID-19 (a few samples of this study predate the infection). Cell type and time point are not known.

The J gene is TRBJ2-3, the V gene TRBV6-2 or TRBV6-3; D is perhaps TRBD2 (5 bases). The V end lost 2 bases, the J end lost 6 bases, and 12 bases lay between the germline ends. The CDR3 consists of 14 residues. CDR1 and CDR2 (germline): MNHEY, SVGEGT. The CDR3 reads CASSYGTPGDTQYF. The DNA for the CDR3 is TGTGCCAGCAGTTACGGCACGCCGGGGGATACGCAGTATTTT.

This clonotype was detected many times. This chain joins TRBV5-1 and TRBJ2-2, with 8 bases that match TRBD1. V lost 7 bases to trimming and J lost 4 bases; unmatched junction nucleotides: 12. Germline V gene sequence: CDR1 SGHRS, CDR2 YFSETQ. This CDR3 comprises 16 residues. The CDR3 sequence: CASAFDPTGVTGELFF. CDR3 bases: TGCGCCAGCGCCTTTGATCCGACAGGGGTCACCGGGGAGCTGTTTTTT.

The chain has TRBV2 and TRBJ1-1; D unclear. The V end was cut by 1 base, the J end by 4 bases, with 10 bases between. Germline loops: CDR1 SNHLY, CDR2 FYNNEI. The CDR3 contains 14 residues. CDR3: CASSEVVGITEAFF. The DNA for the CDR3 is TGTGCCAGCAGTGAAGTTGTGGGCATCACTGAAGCTTTCTTT.

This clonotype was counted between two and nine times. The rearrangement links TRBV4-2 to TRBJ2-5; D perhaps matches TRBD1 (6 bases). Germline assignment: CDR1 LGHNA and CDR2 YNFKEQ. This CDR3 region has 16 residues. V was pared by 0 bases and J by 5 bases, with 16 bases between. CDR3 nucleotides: TGTGCCAGCAGCCAAGATTCGGGGAACAGGGTGGAGACCCAGTACTTC. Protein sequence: CASSQDSGNRVETQYF.

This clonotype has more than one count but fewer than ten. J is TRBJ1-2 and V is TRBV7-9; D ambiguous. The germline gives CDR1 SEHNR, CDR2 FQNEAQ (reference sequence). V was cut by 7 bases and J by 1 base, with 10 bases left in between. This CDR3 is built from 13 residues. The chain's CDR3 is CASILVLNYGYTF. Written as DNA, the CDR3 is TGTGCCAGCATCCTAGTTCTTAACTATGGCTACACCTTC.

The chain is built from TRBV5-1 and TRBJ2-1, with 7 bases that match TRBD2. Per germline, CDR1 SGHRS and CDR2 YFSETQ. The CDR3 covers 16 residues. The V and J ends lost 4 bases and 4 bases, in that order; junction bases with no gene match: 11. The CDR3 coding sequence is TGCGCCAGCAGCCGACAACCTAGCGGAGGTTACAATGAGCAGTTCTTC. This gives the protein CASSRQPSGGYNEQFF.

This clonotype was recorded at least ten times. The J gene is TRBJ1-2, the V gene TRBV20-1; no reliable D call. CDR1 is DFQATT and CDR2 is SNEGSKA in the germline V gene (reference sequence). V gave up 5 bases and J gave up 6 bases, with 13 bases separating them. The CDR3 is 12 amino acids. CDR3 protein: CSAPTAEDGYTF. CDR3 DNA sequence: TGCAGTGCTCCCACAGCTGAGGATGGCTACACCTTC.

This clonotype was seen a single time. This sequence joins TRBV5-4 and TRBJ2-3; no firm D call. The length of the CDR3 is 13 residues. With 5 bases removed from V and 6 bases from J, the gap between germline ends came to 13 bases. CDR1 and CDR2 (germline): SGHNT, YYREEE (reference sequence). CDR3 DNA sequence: TGTGCCAGCAGTCATACCACTTGGGATACGCAGTATTTT. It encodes CASSHTTWDTQYF.

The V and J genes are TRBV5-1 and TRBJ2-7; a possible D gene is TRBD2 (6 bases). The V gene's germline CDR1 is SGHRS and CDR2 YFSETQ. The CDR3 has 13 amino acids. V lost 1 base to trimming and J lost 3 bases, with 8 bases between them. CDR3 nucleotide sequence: TGCGCCAGCAGCTTGTCGGACTACTACGAGCAGTACTTC. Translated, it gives CASSLSDYYEQYF. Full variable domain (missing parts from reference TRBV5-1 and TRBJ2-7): KAGVTQTPRYLIKTRGQQVTLSCSPISGHRSVSWYQQTPGQGLQFLFEYFSETQRNKGNFPGRFSGRQFSNSRSEMNVSTLELGDSALYLCASSLSDYYEQYFGPGTRLTVT.

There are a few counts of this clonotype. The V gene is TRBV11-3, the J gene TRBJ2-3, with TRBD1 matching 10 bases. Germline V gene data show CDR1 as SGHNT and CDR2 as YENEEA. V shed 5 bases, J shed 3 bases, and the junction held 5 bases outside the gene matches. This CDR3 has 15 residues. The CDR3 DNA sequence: TGTGCCAGCAGCCCAGCGGGACAGGGGACAGATACGCAGTATTTT. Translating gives CASSPAGQGTDTQYF.

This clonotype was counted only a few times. The CDR3 nucleotides read TGTGCCAGCAGTGAGTCAGGGAGAACTGAAGCTTTCTTT. It is translated as CASSESGRTEAFF. The chain carries TRBV6-1 and TRBJ1-1, with D perhaps matching TRBD1 (5 bases). The CDR3 is 13 amino acids. Germline CDR1 and CDR2: MNHNS and SASEGT. With 3 bases removed from V and 5 bases from J, the gap between germline ends came to 10 bases.

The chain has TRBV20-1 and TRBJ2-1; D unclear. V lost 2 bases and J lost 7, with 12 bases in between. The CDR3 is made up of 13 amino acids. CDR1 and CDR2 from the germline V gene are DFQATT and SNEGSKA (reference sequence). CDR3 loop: CSARPSAWNEQFF. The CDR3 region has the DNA TGCAGTGCTAGACCTTCGGCGTGGAATGAGCAGTTCTTC.

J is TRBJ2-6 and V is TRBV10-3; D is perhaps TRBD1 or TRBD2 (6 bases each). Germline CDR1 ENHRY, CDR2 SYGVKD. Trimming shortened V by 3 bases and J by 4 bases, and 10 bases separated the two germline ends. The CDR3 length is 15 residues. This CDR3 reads CAISDRGRGANVLTF. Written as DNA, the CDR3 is TGTGCCATCAGTGATCGGGGGCGCGGGGCCAACGTCCTGACTTTC.

The CDR3, as DNA: TGCGCCAGCAGCTTGGGCGGACAGGGGGCTGCTGGGGCCAACGTCCTGACTTTC. Translated: CASSLGGQGAAGANVLTF. The chain links TRBV5-1 to TRBJ2-6; the match to TRBD1 covers 11 bases. The CDR3 extends over 18 amino acids. V shed 0 bases and J 2 bases; nucleotides not matched to a gene: 4. Germline CDR1 reads SGHRS; CDR2 reads YFSETQ.

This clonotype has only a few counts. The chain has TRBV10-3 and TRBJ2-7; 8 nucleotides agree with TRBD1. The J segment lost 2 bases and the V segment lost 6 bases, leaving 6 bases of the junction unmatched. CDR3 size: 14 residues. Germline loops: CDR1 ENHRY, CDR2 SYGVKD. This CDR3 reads CAIRKDRVAYEQYF. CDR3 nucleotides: TGTGCCATCAGAAAGGACAGGGTTGCCTACGAGCAGTACTTC.

The CDR3 reads CASSRGTGEQFF. The CDR3 coding sequence is TGCGCCAGCAGCCGAGGGACGGGTGAGCAGTTCTTC. This sequence joins TRBV4-1 and TRBJ2-1; either TRBD1 or TRBD2 may fit D (5 bases each). Germline V gene data show CDR1 as MGHRA and CDR2 as YSYEKL. The CDR3 spans 12 residues. V gave up 4 bases and J gave up 9 bases, with 10 bases separating them.

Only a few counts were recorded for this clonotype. CDR3 in DNA: TGTGCCAGCAGCATCCGTAGCGGGGTGATATACGAGCAGTACTTC. Translated: CASSIRSGVIYEQYF. The V gene is TRBV5-6, the J gene TRBJ2-7, with 8 bases fitting TRBD2. The CDR3 has 15 residues. The trim removed 4 bases at V and 4 bases at J, leaving 10 bases unmatched. CDR1 is SGHDT, CDR2 YYEEEE, per germline.

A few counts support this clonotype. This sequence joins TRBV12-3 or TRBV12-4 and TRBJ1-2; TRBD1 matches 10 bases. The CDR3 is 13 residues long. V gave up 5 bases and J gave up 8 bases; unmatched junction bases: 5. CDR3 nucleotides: TGTGCCAGCAGTCGGGACAGGGGCCAGGGCTACACCTTC. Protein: CASSRDRGQGYTF.

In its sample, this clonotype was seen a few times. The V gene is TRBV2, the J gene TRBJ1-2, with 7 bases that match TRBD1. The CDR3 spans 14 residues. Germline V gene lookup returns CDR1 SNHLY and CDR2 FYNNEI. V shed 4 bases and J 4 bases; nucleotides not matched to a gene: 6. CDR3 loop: CASSGRGTAYGYTF. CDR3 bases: TGTGCCAGCAGTGGTCGAGGGACAGCCTATGGCTACACCTTC.

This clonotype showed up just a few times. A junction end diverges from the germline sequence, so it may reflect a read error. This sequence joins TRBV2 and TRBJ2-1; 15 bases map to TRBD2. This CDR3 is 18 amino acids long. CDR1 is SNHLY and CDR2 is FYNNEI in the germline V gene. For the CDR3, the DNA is TGTGCCAGCAGTCAAGCCTCGGGACTAGCGGGAGGCTACAATGAGCAGTTCTTC. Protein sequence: CASSQASGLAGGYNEQFF.

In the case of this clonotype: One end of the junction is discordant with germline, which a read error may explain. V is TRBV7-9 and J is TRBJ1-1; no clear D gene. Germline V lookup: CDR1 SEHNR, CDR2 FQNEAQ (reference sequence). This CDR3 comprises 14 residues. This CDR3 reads CAGSRTGRNTEAFF. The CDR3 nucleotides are TGTGCCGGCAGCCGCACGGGTAGGAACACTGAAGCTTTCTTT.

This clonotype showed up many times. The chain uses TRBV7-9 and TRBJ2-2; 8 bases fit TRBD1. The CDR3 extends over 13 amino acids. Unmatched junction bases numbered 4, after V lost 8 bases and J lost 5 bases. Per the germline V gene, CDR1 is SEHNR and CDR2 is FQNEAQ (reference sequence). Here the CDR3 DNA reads TGTGCCAGCCTGGACAGGGTTACCGGGGAGCTGTTTTTT. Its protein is CASLDRVTGELFF. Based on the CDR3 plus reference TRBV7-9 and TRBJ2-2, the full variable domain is DTGVSQNPRHKITKRGQNVTFRCDPISEHNRLYWYRQTLGQGPEFLTYFQNEAQLEKSRLLSDRFSAERPKGSFSTLEIQRTEQGDSAMYLCASLDRVTGELFFGEGSRLTVL.

The CDR3 region has the DNA TGTGCCACCAGTGATGGATCTAGCTTCTACGAGCAGTACTTC. Protein: CATSDGSSFYEQYF. The chain has TRBV24-1 and TRBJ2-7; TRBD2 is a possible D gene (5 bases). Per the germline V gene, CDR1 is KGHDR and CDR2 is SFDVKD. This CDR3 is built from 14 residues. Deletions cut 3 bases from V and 3 bases from J, with 11 bases between.

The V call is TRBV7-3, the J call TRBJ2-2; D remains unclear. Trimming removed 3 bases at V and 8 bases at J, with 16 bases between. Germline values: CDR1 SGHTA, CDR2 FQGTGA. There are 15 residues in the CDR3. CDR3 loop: CASSFRQENGGELFF. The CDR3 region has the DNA TGTGCCAGCAGCTTCAGGCAGGAAAACGGGGGGGAGCTGTTTTTT.

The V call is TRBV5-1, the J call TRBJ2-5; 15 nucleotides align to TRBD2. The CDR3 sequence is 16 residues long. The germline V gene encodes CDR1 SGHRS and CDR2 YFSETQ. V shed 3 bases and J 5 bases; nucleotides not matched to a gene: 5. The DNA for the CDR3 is TGCGCCAGCAGCTGGACTAGCGGGGGGGCTTCCGAGACCCAGTACTTC. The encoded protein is CASSWTSGGASETQYF.